Detailed here is one T cell receptor beta chain. As yet, its antigen is unknown. Some clones are missing from TCRdb's copy, which holds only in-frame ones; the method was immunoSEQ multiplex PCR. Among roughly 190,000 clones listed, approximately 90% were seen once. Germline V CDR1 and CDR2: SGHDT, YYEEEE. With 2 bases clipped from V and 2 bases from J, the junction kept 5 bases outside the gene matches. CDR3 length: 15 amino acids. The source of the sample is a study of T cell responses to AZD1222 COVID-19 vaccine. Whole-study results and caveats: Reportedly, nearly half of unique spike TCRs recognized epitopes outside B.1.351/B.1.1.7 mutations.

V is TRBV5-6 and J is TRBJ1-2; 8 bases line up with TRBD1. The receptor was isolated from an adult who received the AZD1222 COVID-19 vaccine. Source: peripheral blood, taken 28 days after the second AZD1222 dose. The CDR3 loop is CASSFTGGVNYGYTF. The CDR3 region has the DNA TGTGCCAGCAGCTTTACAGGGGGGGTAAACTATGGCTACACCTTC.